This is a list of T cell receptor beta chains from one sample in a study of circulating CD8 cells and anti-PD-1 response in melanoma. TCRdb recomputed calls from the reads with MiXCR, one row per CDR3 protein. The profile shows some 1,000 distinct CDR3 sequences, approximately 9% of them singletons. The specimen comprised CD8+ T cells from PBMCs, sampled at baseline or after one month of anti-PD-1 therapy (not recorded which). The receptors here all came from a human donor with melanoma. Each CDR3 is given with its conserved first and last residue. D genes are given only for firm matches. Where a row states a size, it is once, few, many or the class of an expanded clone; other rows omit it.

CASSPPAESYEQYF	TGTGCCAGCTCACCACCAGCAGAGTCCTACGAGCAGTACTTC	-	TRBJ2-7	medium-sized	TRBV18
CASSWAGSRNEQFF	TGTGCCAGCAGCTGGGCAGGGTCTAGGAATGAGCAGTTCTTC	-	TRBJ2-1	medium-sized	TRBV7-2
CASEAASEAFF	TGTGCCTCAGAAGCAGCCTCTGAAGCTTTCTTT	-	TRBJ1-1	medium-sized	TRBV19
CASTSLMGGGSTDTQYF	TGTGCCAGCACCTCTCTTATGGGCGGGGGGAGCACAGATACGCAGTATTTT	TRBD2	TRBJ2-3	medium-sized	TRBV6-5
CASSGKASYEQYF	TGTGCCAGCAGTGGGAAAGCCTCCTACGAGCAGTACTTC	-	TRBJ2-7	medium-sized	TRBV25-1
CASSWGLMNTEAFF	TGTGCCAGCAGCTGGGGACTTATGAACACTGAAGCTTTCTTT	-	TRBJ1-1	medium-sized	TRBV7-2
CASSESYTQYF	TGTGCCAGCAGTGAATCGTATACGCAGTATTTT	-	TRBJ2-3	few	TRBV25-1
CASSGTSGAGDTQYF	TGTGCCAGCAGCGGAACTAGCGGGGCCGGAGATACGCAGTATTTT	TRBD2	TRBJ2-3	-	TRBV9
CASSHPSGGEDEQFF	TGTGCCAGCAGTCACCCTAGCGGGGGGGAGGATGAGCAGTTCTTC	TRBD2	TRBJ2-1	medium-sized	TRBV27
CASSLALGQYSYNEQFF	TGTGCCAGCAGCTTAGCCCTAGGACAGTACTCCTACAATGAGCAGTTCTTC	-	TRBJ2-1	large	TRBV7-2
CASSDSTQGWDTEAFF	TGTGCCAGCAGTGATAGTACCCAGGGATGGGACACTGAAGCTTTCTTT	-	TRBJ1-1	medium-sized	TRBV2
CASSLSESDTQYF	TGTGCCAGCAGCTTATCCGAATCAGATACGCAGTATTTT	-	TRBJ2-3	medium-sized	TRBV7-3
CAISGPGQGVYEQYF	TGTGCCATCAGTGGACCGGGACAGGGGGTATACGAGCAGTACTTC	TRBD1	TRBJ2-7	large	TRBV10-3
CAISEMGELKTQYF	TGTGCCATCAGTGAAATGGGGGAATTGAAGACCCAGTACTTC	-	TRBJ2-5	medium-sized	TRBV10-3
CSARGRGAALNYGYTF	TGCAGTGCTAGAGGTAGGGGGGCGGCCCTTAACTATGGCTACACCTTC	-	TRBJ1-2	-	TRBV20-1
CASFTGLAEAFF	TGTGCCAGCTTTACGGGCCTAGCTGAAGCTTTCTTT	-	TRBJ1-1	medium-sized	TRBV18
CASSLAVRMGCYDEQFF	TGTGCCAGCAGCTTAGCTGTAAGGATGGGATGCTACGATGAGCAGTTCTTC	-	TRBJ2-1	medium-sized	TRBV7-2
CASSLGEGAYEQYF	TGTGCCAGCAGCTTGGGAGAGGGGGCATACGAGCAGTACTTC	TRBD1	TRBJ2-7	few	TRBV5-6
CASSVSVGSYNEQFF	TGTGCCAGCAGCGTCAGTGTAGGATCCTACAATGAGCAGTTCTTC	-	TRBJ2-1	few	TRBV9
CASSFRSSGGAETDTQYF	TGTGCCAGCAGTTTTAGGAGTAGCGGGGGGGCGGAGACAGATACGCAGTATTTT	TRBD2	TRBJ2-3	once	TRBV27